The clone carrying this TCR beta chain was seen a few times. These data come from a study of T cells in Graves' hyperthyroidism and ophthalmopathy. RNA transcripts were the template for amplifying TCR beta CDR3 regions. The TCR CDR3 first-round RT-PCR relied on the HTBI primer set. TCRdb re-called the multiplex PCR reads with MiXCR, one entry per CDR3 protein. The repertoire holds more than 75,000 distinct CDR3 sequences, over 50% seen once, with 25% to 30% in the top ten. Trimming took 0 bases from V and 5 from J, leaving 10 bases between them. CDR1 and CDR2 from the germline V gene are LGHNA and YNFKEQ. The CDR3 is 14 amino acids. PBMCs were sourced from over 8.5 ml fresh peripheral blood.

The receptor was derived from a woman in her 40s with Graves' hyperthyroidism. What was sequenced was blood. This chain connects TRBV4-2 to TRBJ2-5; no reliable D call. In DNA, the CDR3 is TGTGCCAGCAGCCAAGACCGGCGTTCGGAGACCCAGTACTTC. It translates to CASSQDRRSETQYF.